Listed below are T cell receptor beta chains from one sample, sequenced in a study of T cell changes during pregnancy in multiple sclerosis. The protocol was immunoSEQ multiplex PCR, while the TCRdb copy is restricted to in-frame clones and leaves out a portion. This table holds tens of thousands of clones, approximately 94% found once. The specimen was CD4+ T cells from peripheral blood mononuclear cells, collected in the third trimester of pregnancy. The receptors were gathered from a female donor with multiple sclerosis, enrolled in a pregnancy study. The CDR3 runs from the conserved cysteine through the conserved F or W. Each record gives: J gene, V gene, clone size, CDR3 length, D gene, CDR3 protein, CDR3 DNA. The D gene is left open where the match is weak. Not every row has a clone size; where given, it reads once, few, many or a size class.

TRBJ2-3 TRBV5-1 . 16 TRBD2 CASSLAGRGGPDTQYF TGCGCCAGCAGCTTGGCCGGGCGGGGGGGCCCAGATACGCAGTATTTT
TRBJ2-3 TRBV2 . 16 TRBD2 CASSETLAGASDTQYF TGTGCCAGCAGTGAAACCCTAGCGGGGGCATCAGATACGCAGTATTTT
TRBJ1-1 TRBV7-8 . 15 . CASSRITGGNTEAFF TGTGCCAGCAGCCGAATCACCGGGGGGAATACTGAAGCTTTCTTT
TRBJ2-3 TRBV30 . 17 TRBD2 CAWSSIRLAGVADTQYF TGTGCCTGGAGCTCAATCCGACTAGCGGGAGTGGCAGATACGCAGTATTTT
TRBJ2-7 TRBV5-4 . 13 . CASSHPSSYEQYF TGTGCCAGCAGCCACCCTAGCTCCTACGAGCAGTACTTC
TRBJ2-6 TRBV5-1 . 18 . CASSLSPGGATGANVLTF TGCGCCAGCAGCTTGTCGCCGGGGGGCGCGACTGGGGCCAACGTCCTGACTTTC
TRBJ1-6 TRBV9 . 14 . CASSVGVHNSPLHF TGTGCCAGCAGCGTCGGGGTCCATAATTCACCCCTCCACTTT
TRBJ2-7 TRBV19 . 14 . CASSFIGATYEQYF TGTGCCAGTAGTTTCATAGGGGCGACCTACGAGCAGTACTTC
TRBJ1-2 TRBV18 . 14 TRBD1 CASSRTGSNYGYTF TGTGCCAGCTCGCGGACAGGATCTAACTATGGCTACACCTTC
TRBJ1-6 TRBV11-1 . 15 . CASSYRSGVNSPLHF TGTGCCAGCAGCTACAGGTCAGGGGTTAATTCACCCCTCCACTTT
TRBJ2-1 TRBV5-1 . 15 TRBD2 CASSPRTSGRNEQFF TGCGCCAGCAGCCCCCGGACTAGCGGGCGCAATGAGCAGTTCTTC
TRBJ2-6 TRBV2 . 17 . CATQGGPHMVGANVLTF TGTGCCACCCAGGGGGGCCCTCACATGGTTGGGGCCAACGTCCTGACTTTC
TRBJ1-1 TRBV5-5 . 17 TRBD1 CASSWGQGLKENTEAFF TGTGCCAGCAGCTGGGGACAGGGGTTAAAGGAGAACACTGAAGCTTTCTTT
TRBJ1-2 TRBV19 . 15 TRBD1 CASSIDINRGYGYTF TGTGCCAGTAGTATAGATATCAACAGGGGCTATGGCTACACCTTC
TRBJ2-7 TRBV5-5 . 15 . CASSADTGSPYEQYF TGTGCCAGCAGCGCTGATACAGGGTCCCCCTACGAGCAGTACTTC
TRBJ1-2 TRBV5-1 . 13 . CASSLGGNYGYTF TGCGCCAGCAGCTTAGGGGGTAACTATGGCTACACCTTC
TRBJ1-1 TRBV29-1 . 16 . CSVEGVDGKMNTEAFF TGCAGCGTCGAGGGGGTGGATGGGAAGATGAACACTGAAGCTTTCTTT
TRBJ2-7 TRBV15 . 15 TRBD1 CATSGPGQGRREQYF TGTGCCACCAGCGGGCCGGGACAGGGGCGGAGGGAGCAGTACTTC
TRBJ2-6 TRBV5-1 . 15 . CASSLTGAGANVLTF TGCGCCAGCAGCTTGACCGGTGCTGGGGCCAACGTCCTGACTTTC
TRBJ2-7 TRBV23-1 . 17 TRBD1 CASSQSTDRGHLYEQYF TGCGCCAGCAGTCAATCTACGGACAGGGGGCACCTCTACGAGCAGTACTTC
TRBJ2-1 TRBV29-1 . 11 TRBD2 CSVTGGGEQFF TGCAGCGTGACGGGAGGGGGTGAGCAGTTCTTC
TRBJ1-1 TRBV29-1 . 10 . CSVLITEAFF TGCAGCGTTTTAATAACTGAAGCTTTCTTT
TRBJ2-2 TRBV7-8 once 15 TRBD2 CASSFRRGGPGELFF TGTGCCAGCAGCTTTCGGCGGGGGGGCCCCGGGGAGCTGTTTTTT
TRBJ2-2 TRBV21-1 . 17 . CASNTRWDRGDTGELFF TGTGCCAGCAACACGAGGTGGGACAGGGGGGACACCGGGGAGCTGTTTTTT
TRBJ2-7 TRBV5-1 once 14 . CASSLARQGYEQYF TGCGCCAGCAGCTTGGCTCGTCAGGGCTACGAGCAGTACTTC
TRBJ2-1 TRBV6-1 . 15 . CASSEALLPYNEQFF TGTGCCAGCAGTGAAGCGCTACTCCCCTACAATGAGCAGTTCTTC
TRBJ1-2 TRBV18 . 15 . CASSPLGVPGDGYTF TGTGCCAGCTCACCATTAGGAGTCCCCGGCGATGGCTACACCTTC
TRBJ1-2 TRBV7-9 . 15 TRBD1 CASSPRTGDNYGYTF TGTGCCAGCAGCCCCAGGACAGGGGATAACTATGGCTACACCTTC
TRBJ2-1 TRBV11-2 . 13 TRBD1 CASSPQGAWEQFF TGTGCCAGCAGTCCGCAGGGGGCGTGGGAGCAGTTCTTC
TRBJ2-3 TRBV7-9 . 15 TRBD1 CASSLETGNTDTQYF TGTGCCAGCAGCTTAGAGACAGGGAATACAGATACGCAGTATTTT
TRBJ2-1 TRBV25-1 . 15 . CASRTDRTAYNEQFF TGTGCCAGCAGGACAGACCGGACGGCATACAATGAGCAGTTCTTC
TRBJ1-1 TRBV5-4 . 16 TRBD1 CASSDPGQGLGTEAFF TGTGCCAGCAGCGACCCGGGACAGGGGCTTGGCACTGAAGCTTTCTTT
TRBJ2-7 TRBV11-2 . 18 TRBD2 CASSPIRRSGGATYEQYF TGTGCCAGCAGCCCAATACGGCGTAGCGGGGGGGCAACCTACGAGCAGTACTTC
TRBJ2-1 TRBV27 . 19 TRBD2 CASRQSRGRGLAAYNEQFF TGTGCCAGCAGACAAAGCAGGGGAAGAGGACTAGCGGCCTACAATGAGCAGTTCTTC
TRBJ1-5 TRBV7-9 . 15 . CASSLGGESNQPQHF TGTGCCAGCAGCTTAGGAGGTGAGAGCAATCAGCCCCAGCATTTT
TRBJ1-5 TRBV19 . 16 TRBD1 CASISRQGYSNQPQHF TGTGCCAGTATCTCCCGACAGGGATATAGCAATCAGCCCCAGCATTTT
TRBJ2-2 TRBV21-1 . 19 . CASSKRSLAGGTGTGELFF TGTGCCAGCAGCAAAAGATCGCTAGCGGGGGGAACGGGCACCGGGGAGCTGTTTTTT
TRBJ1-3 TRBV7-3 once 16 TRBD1 CASSLTGDSTGNTIYF TGTGCCAGCAGCTTAACTGGGGACAGCACTGGAAACACCATATATTTT
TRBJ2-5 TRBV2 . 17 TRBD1 CASSRLRQGRIQETQYF TGTGCCAGCAGCCGACTTAGACAGGGTAGGATCCAAGAGACCCAGTACTTC
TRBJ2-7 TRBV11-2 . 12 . CASSPGGYEQYF TGTGCCAGCAGCCCAGGAGGCTACGAGCAGTACTTC
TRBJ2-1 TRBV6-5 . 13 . CASRTETPPGIFF TGTGCCAGCAGAACTGAGACGCCCCCGGGGATTTTCTTC
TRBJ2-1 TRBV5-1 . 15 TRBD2 CASSPLAGEVNEQFF TGCGCCAGCAGCCCACTAGCGGGAGAGGTAAATGAGCAGTTCTTC
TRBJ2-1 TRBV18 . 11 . CASSPDREQFF TGTGCCAGCTCACCAGACAGAGAGCAGTTCTTC
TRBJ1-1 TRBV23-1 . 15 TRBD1 CASSHPGQGDTEAFF TGCGCCAGCAGTCACCCGGGACAGGGGGACACTGAAGCTTTCTTT
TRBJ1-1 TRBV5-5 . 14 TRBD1 CASSSGQGRTEAFF TGTGCCAGCAGCTCCGGACAGGGGCGGACTGAAGCTTTCTTT
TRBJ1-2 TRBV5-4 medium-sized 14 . CASSLRDANYGYTF TGTGCCAGCAGCTTGAGAGATGCTAACTATGGCTACACCTTC
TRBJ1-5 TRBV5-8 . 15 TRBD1 CASSPGQVRNQPQHF TGTGCCAGCAGCCCCGGACAGGTTCGAAATCAGCCCCAGCATTTT
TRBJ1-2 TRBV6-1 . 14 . CASSGGKRDYGYTF TGTGCCAGCAGTGGCGGAAAACGGGACTATGGCTACACCTTC
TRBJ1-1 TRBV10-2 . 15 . CASSEGGVRGFEAFF TGCGCCAGCAGTGAGGGGGGGGTGAGGGGATTTGAAGCTTTCTTT
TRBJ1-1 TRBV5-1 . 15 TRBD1 CASSIQGGRNTEAFF TGCGCCAGCAGCATACAAGGGGGCAGGAACACTGAAGCTTTCTTT
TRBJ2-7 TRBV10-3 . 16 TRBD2 CAISESTLGGRLEQYF TGTGCCATCAGTGAGTCGACCTTGGGGGGGAGACTCGAGCAGTACTTC
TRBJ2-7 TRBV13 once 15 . CASSFGGHGPYEQYF TGTGCCAGCAGCTTCGGGGGTCACGGGCCCTACGAGCAGTACTTC
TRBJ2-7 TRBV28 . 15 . CASTLQAGFSYEQYF TGTGCCAGCACTCTCCAGGCGGGCTTTTCCTACGAGCAGTACTTC
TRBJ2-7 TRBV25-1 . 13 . CASSGAGAYEQYF TGTGCCAGCAGTGGAGCAGGGGCCTACGAGCAGTACTTC
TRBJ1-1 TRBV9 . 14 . CASSAQQGNTEAFF TGTGCCAGCAGCGCCCAACAGGGGAACACTGAAGCTTTCTTT
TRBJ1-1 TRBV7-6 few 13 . CASSRELNTEAFF TGTGCCAGCAGCCGAGAATTAAACACTGAAGCTTTCTTT
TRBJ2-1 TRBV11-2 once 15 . CASSLEGRGANEQFF TGTGCCAGCAGCTTAGAGGGGAGAGGAGCCAATGAGCAGTTCTTC